Listed below are T cell receptor beta chains from one sample, sequenced in a study of blood T cell repertoires in COVID-19. TCRdb's copy holds only in-frame clones and misses some; the assay was immunoSEQ multiplex PCR. The table shows about 260,000 clones, with around 90% occurring only once. Sequencing input: peripheral blood. Receptor source: a man aged 55 to 70 who had recovered from COVID-19. The CDR3 runs from the conserved cysteine through the conserved F or W. Fields, in order: CDR3 DNA, CDR3 protein, clone size, D gene, V gene, J gene. D genes are given only for firm matches. Expanded clones get a size class; other rows say once, few or many, or leave the size out.

DNA: TGTGCCGTCGCCTCCCGGGACAGGGACTACGAGCAGTACTTC
CDR3: CAVASRDRDYEQYF
size: few
D: TRBD1
V: TRBV10-3
J: TRBJ2-7

DNA: TGTGCCATCAGGGCGGACGGGACTAGCGAATTTAAAGATACGCAGTATTTT
CDR3: CAIRADGTSEFKDTQYF
size: .
D: TRBD2
V: TRBV10-3
J: TRBJ2-3

DNA: TGCGCCAGCAGTGAGTTCACTAGCGGGGATGATGAGCAGTTCTTC
CDR3: CASSEFTSGDDEQFF
size: .
D: TRBD2
V: TRBV10-2
J: TRBJ2-1

DNA: TGTGCCACCAGCAGTGACGATCGACAGGGAAGGTATCAGCCCCAGCATTTT
CDR3: CATSSDDRQGRYQPQHF
size: .
D: TRBD1
V: TRBV15
J: TRBJ1-5

DNA: TGTGCCTGTAGGGGGAGGGGGGCCTTGGAGACCCAGTACTTC
CDR3: CACRGRGALETQYF
size: .
D: .
V: TRBV7-8
J: TRBJ2-5

DNA: TGTGCCAGCAGTTTCTCGGGTTGGCTAGCGGGGGGTAACCAAGAGACCCAGTACTTC
CDR3: CASSFSGWLAGGNQETQYF
size: .
D: TRBD2
V: TRBV27
J: TRBJ2-5

DNA: TGTGCCAGTAGTATGGGACAGAGGTCTTTCTTT
CDR3: CASSMGQRSFF
size: few
D: TRBD1
V: TRBV19
J: TRBJ1-1

DNA: TGTGCCAGCAGCCAAGGTCCAGGGGCAGGGAACACTGAAGCTTTCTTT
CDR3: CASSQGPGAGNTEAFF
size: few
D: .
V: TRBV3-1/TRBV3-2
J: TRBJ1-1

DNA: TGTGCCAGCAGTCGTTCTAATTCACCCCTCCACTTT
CDR3: CASSRSNSPLHF
size: .
D: .
V: TRBV12-3/TRBV12-4
J: TRBJ1-6

DNA: TGTGCCAGCAGTTTAAGACAGGGGGCCTACGAGCAGTACTTC
CDR3: CASSLRQGAYEQYF
size: .
D: TRBD1
V: TRBV28
J: TRBJ2-7

DNA: TGCGCCAGCAGCCAAGATCTGAGGACTAGGGGAGGAGATACGCAGTATTTT
CDR3: CASSQDLRTRGGDTQYF
size: .
D: TRBD2
V: TRBV4-1
J: TRBJ2-3

DNA: TGCGCCAGCAGCTTGGCCGTTGTTAGCGGGGGTCCGAACACCGGGGAGCTGTTTTTT
CDR3: CASSLAVVSGGPNTGELFF
size: .
D: TRBD2
V: TRBV5-1
J: TRBJ2-2

DNA: TGTGCCAGTACCCTTAGGACAGGGCGGAACACTGAAGCTTTCTTT
CDR3: CASTLRTGRNTEAFF
size: .
D: TRBD1
V: TRBV19
J: TRBJ1-1

DNA: TGTGCCAGCAGCTTAAAGAACGATAGCGGGGGGCGTACCGGGGAGCTGTTTTTT
CDR3: CASSLKNDSGGRTGELFF
size: .
D: TRBD2
V: TRBV7-9
J: TRBJ2-2

DNA: TGTGCCAGTAGCAGGACTAGCGGGCAAGGTACGCAGTATTTT
CDR3: CASSRTSGQGTQYF
size: .
D: TRBD2
V: TRBV19
J: TRBJ2-3

DNA: TGTGCCAGCACCCGGACAGGGGATTCACCCCTCCACTTT
CDR3: CASTRTGDSPLHF
size: .
D: TRBD1
V: TRBV3-1/TRBV3-2
J: TRBJ1-6

DNA: TGCAGTGCTGGGGGAGGGGCGGCCTACACCTTC
CDR3: CSAGGGAAYTF
size: .
D: .
V: TRBV20-1
J: TRBJ1-2

DNA: TGTGCCAGCAGAACAGGGAATGAAAAACTGTTTTTT
CDR3: CASRTGNEKLFF
size: .
D: .
V: TRBV6-6
J: TRBJ1-4

DNA: TGTGCCAGCAGTTTCGGTTCCTACGAGCAGTACTTC
CDR3: CASSFGSYEQYF
size: .
D: .
V: TRBV12-3/TRBV12-4
J: TRBJ2-7

DNA: TGTGCCAGCAGCGAGACAGGGGGATACTACGAGCAGTACTTC
CDR3: CASSETGGYYEQYF
size: .
D: TRBD1
V: TRBV11-2
J: TRBJ2-7

DNA: TGTGCCAGCAGGTCGACAGGGACCTACGAGCAGTACTTC
CDR3: CASRSTGTYEQYF
size: .
D: TRBD1
V: TRBV6-5
J: TRBJ2-7

DNA: TGTGCCAGCAGTTTCCTGGACAGTAGCAATCAGCCCCAGCATTTT
CDR3: CASSFLDSSNQPQHF
size: .
D: .
V: TRBV6-2/TRBV6-3
J: TRBJ1-5

DNA: TGTGCCAGCAGCTCGGTAGGGACAGGGGCGAATGAGCAGTTCTTC
CDR3: CASSSVGTGANEQFF
size: .
D: TRBD1
V: TRBV5-4
J: TRBJ2-1

DNA: TGTGCCAGCAGGGTCACAGGGCAGGGGACTGAAGCTTTCTTT
CDR3: CASRVTGQGTEAFF
size: few
D: .
V: TRBV14
J: TRBJ1-1

DNA: TGTGCCACGGGACTGAGGAACACTGAAGCTTTCTTT
CDR3: CATGLRNTEAFF
size: .
D: .
V: TRBV5-6
J: TRBJ1-1

DNA: TGTGCCAGCAGCCAAGGTCGTGCGCAGTATTTT
CDR3: CASSQGRAQYF
size: .
D: .
V: TRBV3-1/TRBV3-2
J: TRBJ2-3

DNA: TGTGCCAGTAGTACTATAGCGGGGGCCCTTACCGGGGAGCTGTTTTTT
CDR3: CASSTIAGALTGELFF
size: .
D: TRBD2
V: TRBV19
J: TRBJ2-2

DNA: TGTGCCAGCAGCAAAGGTAACAGGGGCTATCCTAACTATGGCTACACCTTC
CDR3: CASSKGNRGYPNYGYTF
size: .
D: .
V: TRBV21-1
J: TRBJ1-2

DNA: TGTGCCAGCAGCCAAGAGAGAACTCCCCCCCGCTCCTACAATGAGCAGTTCTTC
CDR3: CASSQERTPPRSYNEQFF
size: .
D: .
V: TRBV3-1/TRBV3-2
J: TRBJ2-1

DNA: TGTGCCAGCAGCCCTAAGCAGGGTAGTTTATCTGAGCAGTTCTTC
CDR3: CASSPKQGSLSEQFF
size: once
D: .
V: TRBV7-3
J: TRBJ2-1